This T cell receptor (beta chain) came from a study of shared clonotypes between healthy human individuals. This clone was observed once. The CDR3 has 12 residues. Trimming removed 5 bases from V and 9 bases from J, with 11 bases in between. Germline CDR1 and CDR2: MDHEN and SYDVKM. Profiling relied on immunoSEQ multiplex PCR, and the TCRdb table lists in-frame clones only, not all of them. The sample contains about half a million clones, 79% of which appear only once. Input material: PBMCs. The rearrangement joins TRBV28 to TRBJ2-1; D ambiguous. This sequence originates from a woman aged 40 to 50 in good health. Some clones in this sample may be carry-over from other donors' samples. This chain's CDR3 is CASSLGVLEQFF. The CDR3 coding sequence is TGTGCCAGCAGTCTAGGAGTTCTTGAGCAGTTCTTC.